What follows is one T cell receptor beta chain and its context. CDR3 length equals 13 residues. Between the trimmed V and J ends, which lost 0 bases and 1 base, there was a span of 3 bases. Looked up from germline, CDR1 is KGHSH and CDR2 is LQKENI. This sample is drawn from a study of CD8 T cells in Susac syndrome. When the RNA was reverse transcribed, random hexamers were used with an input of about 0.45 to 1 ug. The TCR beta CDR3 was amplified by immunoSEQ multiplex PCR across 54 Vbeta, 13 Jbeta. MiXCR, run by TCRdb on the immunoSEQ multiplex PCR reads, gives a single entry per CDR3 protein. The data hold around 200,000 distinct CDR3 sequences, with approximately 96% observed a single time. Sequencing of TCR beta covered CD8+ and CD4+ T cells obtained from blood.

Material: CD4+ T cells from PBMCs. The receptor comes from a human donor with multiple sclerosis. The chain is built from TRBV18 and TRBJ2-5; D gene uncertain. The CDR3 reads CASSPPSQETQYF. CDR3 sequence (DNA): TGTGCCAGCTCACCACCTTCCCAAGAGACCCAGTACTTC.